This T cell receptor (beta chain) stems from a study of cytomegalovirus exposure and HLA in healthy donors. As for this clone: The target antigen is unknown. The sample has other DNA sequences that encode this CDR3 too.

PCR amplification relied on 60 Vbeta primers (plus 13 Jbeta primers). Using immunoSEQ multiplex PCR, the repertoire was profiled, and TCRdb retains in-frame clones only, with some absent. The data hold some 160,000 clones, with less than 90% observed a single time. Study-wide points: TCR beta sequences reportedly predicted most subjects' HLA-A and HLA-B alleles accurately.

The CDR3 totals 12 residues. Trimming pared 3 bases from V and 2 bases from J, leaving 5 bases between. Germline CDR1 SEHNR, CDR2 FQNEAQ (reference sequence). The source is a male donor in good health and CMV-seropositive. The rearrangement joins TRBV7-9 to TRBJ2-7, with D unclear. The sequencing sample was made of PBMCs. The CDR3 coding sequence is TGTGCCAGCAGCTTCGTAACCTACGAGCAGTACTTC. Translated, it gives CASSFVTYEQYF.